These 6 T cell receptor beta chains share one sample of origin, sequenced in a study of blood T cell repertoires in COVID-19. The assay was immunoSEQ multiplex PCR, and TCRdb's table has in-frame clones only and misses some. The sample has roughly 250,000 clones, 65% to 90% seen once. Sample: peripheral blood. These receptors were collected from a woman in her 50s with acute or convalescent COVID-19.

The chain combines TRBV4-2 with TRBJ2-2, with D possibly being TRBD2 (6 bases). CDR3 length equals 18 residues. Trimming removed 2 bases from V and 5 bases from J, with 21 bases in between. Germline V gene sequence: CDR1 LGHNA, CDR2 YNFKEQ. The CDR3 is CASSQIVYGRELTGELFF. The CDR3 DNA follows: TGTGCCAGCAGCCAAATTGTTTATGGGCGGGAATTGACCGGGGAGCTGTTTTTT.

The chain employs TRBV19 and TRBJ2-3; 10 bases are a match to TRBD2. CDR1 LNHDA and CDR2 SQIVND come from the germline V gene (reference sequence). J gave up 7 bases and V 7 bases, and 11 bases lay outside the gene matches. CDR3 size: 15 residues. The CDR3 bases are TGTGCCAGTATGAGATCCCTAGCGGGAGAGCATACGCAGTATTTT. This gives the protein CASMRSLAGEHTQYF.

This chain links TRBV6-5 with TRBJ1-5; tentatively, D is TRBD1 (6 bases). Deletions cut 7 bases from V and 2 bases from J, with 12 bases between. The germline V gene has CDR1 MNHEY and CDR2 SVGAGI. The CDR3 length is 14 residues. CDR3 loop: CASTGRQGNQPQHF. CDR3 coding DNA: TGTGCCAGCACAGGGAGACAGGGCAATCAGCCCCAGCATTTT.

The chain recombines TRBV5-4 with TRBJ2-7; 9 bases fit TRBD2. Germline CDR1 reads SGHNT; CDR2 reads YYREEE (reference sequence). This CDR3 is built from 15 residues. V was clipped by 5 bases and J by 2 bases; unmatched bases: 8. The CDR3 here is CASSRRGGRTYEQYF. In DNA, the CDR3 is TGTGCCAGCAGTCGGCGGGGGGGAAGGACCTACGAGCAGTACTTC. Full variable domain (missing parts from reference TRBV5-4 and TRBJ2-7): ETGVTQSPTHLIKTRGQQVTLRCSSQSGHNTVSWYQQALGQGPQFIFQYYREEENGRGNFPPRFSGLQFPNYSSELNVNALELDDSALYLCASSRRGGRTYEQYFGPGTRLTVT.

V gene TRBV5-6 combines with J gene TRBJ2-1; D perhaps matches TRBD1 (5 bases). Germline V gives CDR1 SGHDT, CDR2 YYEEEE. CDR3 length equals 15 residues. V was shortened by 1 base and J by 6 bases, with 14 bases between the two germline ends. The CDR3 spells CASSLIREKGNEQFF. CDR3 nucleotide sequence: TGTGCCAGCAGCTTGATCAGGGAAAAAGGCAATGAGCAGTTCTTC.

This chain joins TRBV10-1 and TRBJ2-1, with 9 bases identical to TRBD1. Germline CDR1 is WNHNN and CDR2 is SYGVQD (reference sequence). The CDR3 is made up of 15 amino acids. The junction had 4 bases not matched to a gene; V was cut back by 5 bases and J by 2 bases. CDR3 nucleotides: TGCGCCAGCAGTCGGACAGGGGCCGCCTACAATGAGCAGTTCTTC. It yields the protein CASSRTGAAYNEQFF.